Presented here are 16 T cell receptor beta chains from one specimen sequenced in a study of blood T cell repertoires in COVID-19. This table comes from immunoSEQ multiplex PCR, and its TCRdb copy is limited to in-frame clones, with some not included. The sample yields some 11,000 clones, over 80% seen once. The source material was peripheral blood. These receptors were collected from a human donor in a cohort sampled during active COVID-19.

This sequence joins TRBV2 and TRBJ2-1, with D perhaps matching TRBD2 (6 bases). Germline-derived CDR1 and CDR2 are SNHLY and FYNNEI. The CDR3 has 15 amino acids. Trimming took off 5 bases at V and 6 bases at J, with 17 bases between the two ends. CDR3 nucleotide sequence: TGTGCCAGCAGTACAAGACTAGGGGTCTCCAATGAGCAGTTCTTC. Residues: CASSTRLGVSNEQFF.

The chain uses TRBV11-2 and TRBJ2-1; 7 nucleotides agree with TRBD1. Germline V gene lookup returns CDR1 SGHAT and CDR2 FQNNGV. V gave up 4 bases and J gave up 0 bases; unmatched junction bases: 6. The CDR3 contains 16 residues. The CDR3 is CASSSKDRSSYNEQFF. For the CDR3, the DNA is TGTGCCAGCAGCTCAAAGGACAGGAGCTCCTACAATGAGCAGTTCTTC.

The chain carries TRBV19 and TRBJ2-7; 7 bases align to TRBD2. V lost 1 base to trimming and J lost 4 bases; unmatched junction nucleotides: 7. The CDR3 contains 15 residues. Germline V CDR1 and CDR2: LNHDA, SQIVND (reference sequence). CDR3 in DNA: TGTGCCAGTAGTATAGCCGGCGGGAGTACATACGAGCAGTACTTC. Amino acid sequence: CASSIAGGSTYEQYF.

V gene TRBV5-4 combines with J gene TRBJ2-1; 11 bases align to TRBD1. Germline V lookup: CDR1 SGHNT, CDR2 YYREEE (reference sequence). The CDR3 is 17 amino acids. V lost 0 bases, J lost 4 bases, and 6 bases stayed unmatched. In DNA form, the CDR3 reads TGTGCCAGCAGCTTGGGGGCTGGGACAGGGGGATACAATGAGCAGTTCTTC. Residues: CASSLGAGTGGYNEQFF.

This clone came up once. The gene calls are TRBV9 and TRBJ1-1; no clear D. The germline gives CDR1 SGDLS, CDR2 YYNGEE. This CDR3 is built from 14 residues. Deletions cut 4 bases from V and 4 bases from J, with 14 bases between. CDR3 nucleotide sequence: TGTGCCAGCAGCCCTCACGAGGGCGGCACTGAAGCTTTCTTT. It codes for CASSPHEGGTEAFF.

The chain links TRBV6-6 to TRBJ1-6; no clear D gene. Trimming left V 0 bases short and J 5 bases short, with 8 bases between. The CDR3 runs 15 residues. The germline CDR1 and CDR2 sequences are MNHNY and SVGAGI (reference sequence). CDR3: CASSYSRRDNSPLHF. The CDR3 DNA reads TGTGCCAGCAGTTACTCGAGGAGAGATAATTCACCCCTCCACTTT.

The chain's CDR3 is CASSPLAGVFVYEQFF. The CDR3 nucleotides read TGTGCCAGCAGCCCCTTAGCGGGAGTTTTCGTCTATGAGCAGTTCTTC. The rearrangement joins TRBV7-9 to TRBJ2-1, with 9 bases aligning to TRBD2. The CDR3 totals 16 residues. Germline V gene lookup returns CDR1 SEHNR and CDR2 FQNEAQ (reference sequence). V lost 5 bases and J lost 8; bases outside the gene matches: 13.

The chain uses TRBV5-6 and TRBJ2-7; 7 bases are a match to TRBD1. Germline values: CDR1 SGHDT, CDR2 YYEEEE. The length of the CDR3 is 12 residues. V shed 5 bases, J shed 4 bases, and the junction held 3 bases outside the gene matches. CDR3 bases: TGTGCCAGCAGTTTACAGGGGTACGAGCAGTACTTC. As protein: CASSLQGYEQYF.

The rearrangement uses TRBV5-4 and TRBJ2-2; 9 bases line up with TRBD1. The V gene's germline CDR1 is SGHNT and CDR2 YYREEE (reference sequence). With 4 bases clipped from V and 4 bases from J, the junction kept 8 bases outside the gene matches. This CDR3 contains 16 residues. CDR3 coding DNA: TGTGCCAGCAGCCCACCGGGACAGGGAGGCACCGGGGAGCTGTTTTTT. Its protein is CASSPPGQGGTGELFF.

The gene calls are TRBV19 and TRBJ1-5; D might be TRBD1 (5 bases). V lost 6 bases, J lost 4 bases, and 10 bases lay in between. The germline V gene encodes CDR1 LNHDA and CDR2 SQIVND (reference sequence). CDR3 length: 13 amino acids. DNA of the CDR3: TGTGCCAGTAGACACCCAGGGAATCAGCCCCAGCATTTT. It codes for CASRHPGNQPQHF.

The chain combines TRBV4-1 with TRBJ2-7, with TRBD2 as a possible D gene (7 bases). Trimming shortened V by 6 bases and J by 2 bases, and 17 bases separated the two germline ends. The CDR3 runs 15 residues. Germline CDR1 and CDR2: MGHRA and YSYEKL. The CDR3 spells CASSGRGYETYEQYF. The CDR3, as DNA: TGCGCCAGCAGTGGGAGGGGGTATGAAACCTACGAGCAGTACTTC.

The chain is built from TRBV11-2 and TRBJ2-1, with 7 bases lining up with TRBD2. The CDR3 is 16 amino acids. With V trimmed by 5 bases and J by 1 base, 8 bases remained unmatched. From germline, CDR1 is SGHAT and CDR2 FQNNGV. The DNA of the CDR3 is TGTGCCAGCAGCCAGTACCCCGGGGGGTCCTACAATGAGCAGTTCTTC. Its protein is CASSQYPGGSYNEQFF.

The rearrangement uses TRBV4-1 and TRBJ2-1; D might be TRBD1 (5 bases). Germline loops: CDR1 MGHRA, CDR2 YSYEKL. V was shortened by 1 base and J by 0 bases, with 16 bases between the two germline ends. The CDR3 has 18 amino acids. The CDR3 sequence is CASSQADMGFSSYNEQFF. The CDR3 DNA is TGCGCCAGCAGCCAAGCGGACATGGGGTTCAGCTCCTACAATGAGCAGTTCTTC.

The rearrangement joins TRBV5-1 to TRBJ2-1, with 14 bases aligning to TRBD2. The ends lost 3 bases at V and 2 bases at J; junction bases unmatched: 7. CDR3 length equals 18 residues. CDR1 is SGHRS and CDR2 is YFSETQ in the germline V gene. This CDR3 is CASSSGLAGDLAYNEQFF. As DNA, the CDR3 is TGCGCCAGCAGCTCGGGACTAGCGGGGGACTTGGCCTACAATGAGCAGTTCTTC.

The V call is TRBV5-1, the J call TRBJ2-3, with D perhaps matching TRBD2 (6 bases). The CDR3 has 15 amino acids. V was trimmed by 4 bases and J by 3 bases, leaving 15 bases between them. The germline CDR1 and CDR2 sequences are SGHRS and YFSETQ. The CDR3 loop is CASSPGLSRTDTQYF. CDR3 nucleotide sequence: TGCGCCAGCAGCCCGGGACTTTCTAGGACAGATACGCAGTATTTT.

The V call is TRBV27, the J call TRBJ2-7; TRBD2 agrees at 10 bases. The J segment lost 2 bases and the V segment lost 6 bases, leaving 7 bases of the junction unmatched. Germline V gene lookup returns CDR1 MNHEY and CDR2 SMNVEV (reference sequence). This CDR3 spans 15 amino acids. As DNA, the CDR3 is TGTGCCAGCAGAATAACTAGCGGGGCCACCTACGAGCAGTACTTC. Translation: CASRITSGATYEQYF.